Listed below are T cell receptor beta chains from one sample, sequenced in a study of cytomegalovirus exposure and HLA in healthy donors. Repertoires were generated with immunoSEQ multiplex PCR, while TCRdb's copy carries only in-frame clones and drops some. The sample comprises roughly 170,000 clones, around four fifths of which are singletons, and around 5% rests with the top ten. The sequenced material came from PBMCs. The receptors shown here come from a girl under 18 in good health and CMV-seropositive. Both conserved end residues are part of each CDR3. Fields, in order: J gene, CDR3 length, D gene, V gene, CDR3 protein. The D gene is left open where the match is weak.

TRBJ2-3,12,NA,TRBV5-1,CASRESGDTQYF
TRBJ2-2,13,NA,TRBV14,CASSQDWAGAAFF
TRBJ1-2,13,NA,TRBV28,CANRRTGGEGYTF
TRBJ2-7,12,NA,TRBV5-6,CASSLGEYEQYF
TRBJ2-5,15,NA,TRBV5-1,CASSLLGRGQETQYF
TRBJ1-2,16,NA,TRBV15,CATSRDGGGGADGYTF
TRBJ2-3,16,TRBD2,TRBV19,CASSIGGGGTTDTQYF
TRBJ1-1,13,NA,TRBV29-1,CSVRLGMNTEAFF
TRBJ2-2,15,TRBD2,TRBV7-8,CASNPAGAITGELFF
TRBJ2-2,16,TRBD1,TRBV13,CASILDRDRSTGELFF
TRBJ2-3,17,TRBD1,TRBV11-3,CASSLSGGAVVFDTQYF
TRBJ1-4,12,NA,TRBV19,CASSFDTEKLFF
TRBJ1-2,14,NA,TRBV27,CASSYAGTSYGYTF
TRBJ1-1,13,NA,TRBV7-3,CASSFTGSTEAFF
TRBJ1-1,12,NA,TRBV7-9,CASSLEDLEAFF
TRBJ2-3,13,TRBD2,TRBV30,CAWRGTSRATQYF
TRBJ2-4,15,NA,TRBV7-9,CASSLEGKAKNIQYF
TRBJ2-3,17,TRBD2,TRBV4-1,CASSQPTSGVSKDTQYF
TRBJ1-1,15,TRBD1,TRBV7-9,CASSLGQGRGTEAFF
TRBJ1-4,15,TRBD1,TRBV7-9,CASSPGQGAREKLFF
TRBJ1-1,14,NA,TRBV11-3,CASSLEFTVPEAFF
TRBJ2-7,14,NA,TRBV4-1,CASSRNRDNYEQYF
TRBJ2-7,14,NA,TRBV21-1,CASSKGTGPYEQYF
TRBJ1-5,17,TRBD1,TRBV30,CAWSEPHLTGGRQPQHF
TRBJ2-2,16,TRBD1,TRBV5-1,CASSLGTGGSAGELFF